The rows below give T cell receptor beta chains drawn from one sample of a study of blood T cell repertoires in COVID-19. Sequencing used immunoSEQ multiplex PCR; TCRdb keeps in-frame clones, though not all of them. This sample yields about 110,000 clones, of which approximately 90% are seen a single time; approximately 1.1% belongs to the top ten. Sequenced: peripheral blood. All receptors derive from a human donor in a cohort sampled during active COVID-19. Each CDR3 is given with its conserved first and last residue. A D gene is named only where the DNA matches it firmly. For some rows the clone size is stated as once, few or many, or as a class when expanded; others skip it.

>NA|TRBV25-1|TRBJ1-6|NA
TGTGCCAGCAGTGACCTTGGGCCGCATTCACCCCTCCACTTT
CASSDLGPHSPLHF
>NA|TRBV18|TRBJ2-5|TRBD1
TGTGCCAGCTCACCATTGGGACAGATTCTCCAAGAGACCCAGTACTTC
CASSPLGQILQETQYF
>NA|TRBV28|TRBJ2-7|NA
TGTGCCAGCAGTGAAACAGGGTCCTACGAGCAGTACTTC
CASSETGSYEQYF
>NA|TRBV13|TRBJ2-7|TRBD1
TGTGCCAGCAGCCCACGGACAGGGTCCTACGAGCAGTACTTC
CASSPRTGSYEQYF
>NA|TRBV27|TRBJ1-5|NA
TGTGCCAGCAGTACTCGACGGACTAATCAGCCCCAGCATTTT
CASSTRRTNQPQHF
>NA|TRBV5-4|TRBJ2-4|NA
TGTGCCAGCAGCCCCACACCGGGGGTTGCAAACATTCAGTACTTC
CASSPTPGVANIQYF
>NA|TRBV15|TRBJ1-3|NA
TGTGCCACCAGCAGGGGTAGGGGATTGGGCTCTGGAAACACCATATATTTT
CATSRGRGLGSGNTIYF
>NA|TRBV7-9|TRBJ1-2|NA
TGTGCCAGCAGGGTAGGGCAGGGCTATGGCTACACCTTC
CASRVGQGYGYTF
>NA|TRBV18|TRBJ1-5|TRBD1
TGTGCCAGCTCACCATCGACAGGGAATAGCAATCAGCCCCAGCATTTT
CASSPSTGNSNQPQHF
>NA|TRBV5-1|TRBJ2-7|TRBD1
TGCGCCAGCAGCTTAACCGCGACAGGGACCAACTACGAGCAGTACTTC
CASSLTATGTNYEQYF
>few|TRBV20-1|TRBJ2-7|TRBD2
TGCAGTGCTAGTAGTACTAGCGGGTACGAGCAGTACTTC
CSASSTSGYEQYF
>NA|TRBV2|TRBJ1-2|TRBD1
TGTGCCAGCAGAACAGGGGGGACGGCCGTGGGCTACACCTTC
CASRTGGTAVGYTF
>NA|TRBV6-5|TRBJ2-1|TRBD2
TGTGCCAGCAGCTCCTGGACTAGCGGATACAATGAGCAGTTCTTC
CASSSWTSGYNEQFF
>NA|TRBV3-1/TRBV3-2|TRBJ2-6|NA
TGTGCCAGCAGCCATCGCCCAGGGGTCGGGGCCAACGTCCTGACTTTC
CASSHRPGVGANVLTF
>NA|TRBV7-2|TRBJ2-5|NA
TGTGCCAGCAGCCCCGCGGGTGAGACCCAGTACTTC
CASSPAGETQYF
>NA|TRBV18|TRBJ1-3|TRBD1
TGTGCCAGCTCACCACCCTCAGGGGGCACTGGAAACACCATATATTTT
CASSPPSGGTGNTIYF
>NA|TRBV24-1|TRBJ2-1|TRBD2
TGTGCCACCAGTGATTTTATAGCGGGATACAATGAGCAGTTCTTC
CATSDFIAGYNEQFF
>NA|TRBV27|TRBJ2-7|TRBD1
TGTGCCAGCAGGAAAACAAGCCTAGGACAGGGAAGCTCCTACGAGCAGTACTTC
CASRKTSLGQGSSYEQYF
>NA|TRBV5-3|TRBJ2-3|NA
TGTGCCAGAAGCCGGGCTGGGGCGGGGTTCACAGATACGCAGTATTTT
CARSRAGAGFTDTQYF
>NA|TRBV6-1|TRBJ2-5|NA
TGTGCCAGCAGTGACCTCGGGGACACCCGTGGGGAGACCCAGTACTTC
CASSDLGDTRGETQYF
>NA|TRBV15|TRBJ2-6|NA
TGTGCCACCAGCAGAGATCCGGTGGCTGGGGCCAACGTCCTGACTTTC
CATSRDPVAGANVLTF
>NA|TRBV7-8|TRBJ2-7|NA
TGTGCCAGCAGCGGAGCCGGGGGCGAGCAGTACTTC
CASSGAGGEQYF
>once|TRBV6-5|TRBJ2-7|TRBD1
TGTGCCAGCAAAAAACCGGGACAGGGGCCCTACGAGCAGTACTTC
CASKKPGQGPYEQYF
>NA|TRBV7-6|TRBJ2-7|TRBD2
TGTGCCAGCAGCTTAGCGGGGGGGTACGAGCAGTACTTC
CASSLAGGYEQYF
>NA|TRBV7-9|TRBJ2-1|TRBD1
TGTGCCAGCAGCATTGGACAGGGGGTCTACAATGAGCAGTTCTTC
CASSIGQGVYNEQFF
>NA|TRBV18|TRBJ1-1|NA
TGTGCCAGCTCAGCGTGGACAGTTACTACTGAAGCTTTCTTT
CASSAWTVTTEAFF
>NA|TRBV28|TRBJ2-4|TRBD1
TGTGCCAGCGAGACACAGGGGGCGCGCATTCAGTACTTC
CASETQGARIQYF
>few|TRBV25-1|TRBJ1-3|TRBD1
TGTGCCAGCAGTGCCCCAGGGGGACCTGGAAACACCATATATTTT
CASSAPGGPGNTIYF